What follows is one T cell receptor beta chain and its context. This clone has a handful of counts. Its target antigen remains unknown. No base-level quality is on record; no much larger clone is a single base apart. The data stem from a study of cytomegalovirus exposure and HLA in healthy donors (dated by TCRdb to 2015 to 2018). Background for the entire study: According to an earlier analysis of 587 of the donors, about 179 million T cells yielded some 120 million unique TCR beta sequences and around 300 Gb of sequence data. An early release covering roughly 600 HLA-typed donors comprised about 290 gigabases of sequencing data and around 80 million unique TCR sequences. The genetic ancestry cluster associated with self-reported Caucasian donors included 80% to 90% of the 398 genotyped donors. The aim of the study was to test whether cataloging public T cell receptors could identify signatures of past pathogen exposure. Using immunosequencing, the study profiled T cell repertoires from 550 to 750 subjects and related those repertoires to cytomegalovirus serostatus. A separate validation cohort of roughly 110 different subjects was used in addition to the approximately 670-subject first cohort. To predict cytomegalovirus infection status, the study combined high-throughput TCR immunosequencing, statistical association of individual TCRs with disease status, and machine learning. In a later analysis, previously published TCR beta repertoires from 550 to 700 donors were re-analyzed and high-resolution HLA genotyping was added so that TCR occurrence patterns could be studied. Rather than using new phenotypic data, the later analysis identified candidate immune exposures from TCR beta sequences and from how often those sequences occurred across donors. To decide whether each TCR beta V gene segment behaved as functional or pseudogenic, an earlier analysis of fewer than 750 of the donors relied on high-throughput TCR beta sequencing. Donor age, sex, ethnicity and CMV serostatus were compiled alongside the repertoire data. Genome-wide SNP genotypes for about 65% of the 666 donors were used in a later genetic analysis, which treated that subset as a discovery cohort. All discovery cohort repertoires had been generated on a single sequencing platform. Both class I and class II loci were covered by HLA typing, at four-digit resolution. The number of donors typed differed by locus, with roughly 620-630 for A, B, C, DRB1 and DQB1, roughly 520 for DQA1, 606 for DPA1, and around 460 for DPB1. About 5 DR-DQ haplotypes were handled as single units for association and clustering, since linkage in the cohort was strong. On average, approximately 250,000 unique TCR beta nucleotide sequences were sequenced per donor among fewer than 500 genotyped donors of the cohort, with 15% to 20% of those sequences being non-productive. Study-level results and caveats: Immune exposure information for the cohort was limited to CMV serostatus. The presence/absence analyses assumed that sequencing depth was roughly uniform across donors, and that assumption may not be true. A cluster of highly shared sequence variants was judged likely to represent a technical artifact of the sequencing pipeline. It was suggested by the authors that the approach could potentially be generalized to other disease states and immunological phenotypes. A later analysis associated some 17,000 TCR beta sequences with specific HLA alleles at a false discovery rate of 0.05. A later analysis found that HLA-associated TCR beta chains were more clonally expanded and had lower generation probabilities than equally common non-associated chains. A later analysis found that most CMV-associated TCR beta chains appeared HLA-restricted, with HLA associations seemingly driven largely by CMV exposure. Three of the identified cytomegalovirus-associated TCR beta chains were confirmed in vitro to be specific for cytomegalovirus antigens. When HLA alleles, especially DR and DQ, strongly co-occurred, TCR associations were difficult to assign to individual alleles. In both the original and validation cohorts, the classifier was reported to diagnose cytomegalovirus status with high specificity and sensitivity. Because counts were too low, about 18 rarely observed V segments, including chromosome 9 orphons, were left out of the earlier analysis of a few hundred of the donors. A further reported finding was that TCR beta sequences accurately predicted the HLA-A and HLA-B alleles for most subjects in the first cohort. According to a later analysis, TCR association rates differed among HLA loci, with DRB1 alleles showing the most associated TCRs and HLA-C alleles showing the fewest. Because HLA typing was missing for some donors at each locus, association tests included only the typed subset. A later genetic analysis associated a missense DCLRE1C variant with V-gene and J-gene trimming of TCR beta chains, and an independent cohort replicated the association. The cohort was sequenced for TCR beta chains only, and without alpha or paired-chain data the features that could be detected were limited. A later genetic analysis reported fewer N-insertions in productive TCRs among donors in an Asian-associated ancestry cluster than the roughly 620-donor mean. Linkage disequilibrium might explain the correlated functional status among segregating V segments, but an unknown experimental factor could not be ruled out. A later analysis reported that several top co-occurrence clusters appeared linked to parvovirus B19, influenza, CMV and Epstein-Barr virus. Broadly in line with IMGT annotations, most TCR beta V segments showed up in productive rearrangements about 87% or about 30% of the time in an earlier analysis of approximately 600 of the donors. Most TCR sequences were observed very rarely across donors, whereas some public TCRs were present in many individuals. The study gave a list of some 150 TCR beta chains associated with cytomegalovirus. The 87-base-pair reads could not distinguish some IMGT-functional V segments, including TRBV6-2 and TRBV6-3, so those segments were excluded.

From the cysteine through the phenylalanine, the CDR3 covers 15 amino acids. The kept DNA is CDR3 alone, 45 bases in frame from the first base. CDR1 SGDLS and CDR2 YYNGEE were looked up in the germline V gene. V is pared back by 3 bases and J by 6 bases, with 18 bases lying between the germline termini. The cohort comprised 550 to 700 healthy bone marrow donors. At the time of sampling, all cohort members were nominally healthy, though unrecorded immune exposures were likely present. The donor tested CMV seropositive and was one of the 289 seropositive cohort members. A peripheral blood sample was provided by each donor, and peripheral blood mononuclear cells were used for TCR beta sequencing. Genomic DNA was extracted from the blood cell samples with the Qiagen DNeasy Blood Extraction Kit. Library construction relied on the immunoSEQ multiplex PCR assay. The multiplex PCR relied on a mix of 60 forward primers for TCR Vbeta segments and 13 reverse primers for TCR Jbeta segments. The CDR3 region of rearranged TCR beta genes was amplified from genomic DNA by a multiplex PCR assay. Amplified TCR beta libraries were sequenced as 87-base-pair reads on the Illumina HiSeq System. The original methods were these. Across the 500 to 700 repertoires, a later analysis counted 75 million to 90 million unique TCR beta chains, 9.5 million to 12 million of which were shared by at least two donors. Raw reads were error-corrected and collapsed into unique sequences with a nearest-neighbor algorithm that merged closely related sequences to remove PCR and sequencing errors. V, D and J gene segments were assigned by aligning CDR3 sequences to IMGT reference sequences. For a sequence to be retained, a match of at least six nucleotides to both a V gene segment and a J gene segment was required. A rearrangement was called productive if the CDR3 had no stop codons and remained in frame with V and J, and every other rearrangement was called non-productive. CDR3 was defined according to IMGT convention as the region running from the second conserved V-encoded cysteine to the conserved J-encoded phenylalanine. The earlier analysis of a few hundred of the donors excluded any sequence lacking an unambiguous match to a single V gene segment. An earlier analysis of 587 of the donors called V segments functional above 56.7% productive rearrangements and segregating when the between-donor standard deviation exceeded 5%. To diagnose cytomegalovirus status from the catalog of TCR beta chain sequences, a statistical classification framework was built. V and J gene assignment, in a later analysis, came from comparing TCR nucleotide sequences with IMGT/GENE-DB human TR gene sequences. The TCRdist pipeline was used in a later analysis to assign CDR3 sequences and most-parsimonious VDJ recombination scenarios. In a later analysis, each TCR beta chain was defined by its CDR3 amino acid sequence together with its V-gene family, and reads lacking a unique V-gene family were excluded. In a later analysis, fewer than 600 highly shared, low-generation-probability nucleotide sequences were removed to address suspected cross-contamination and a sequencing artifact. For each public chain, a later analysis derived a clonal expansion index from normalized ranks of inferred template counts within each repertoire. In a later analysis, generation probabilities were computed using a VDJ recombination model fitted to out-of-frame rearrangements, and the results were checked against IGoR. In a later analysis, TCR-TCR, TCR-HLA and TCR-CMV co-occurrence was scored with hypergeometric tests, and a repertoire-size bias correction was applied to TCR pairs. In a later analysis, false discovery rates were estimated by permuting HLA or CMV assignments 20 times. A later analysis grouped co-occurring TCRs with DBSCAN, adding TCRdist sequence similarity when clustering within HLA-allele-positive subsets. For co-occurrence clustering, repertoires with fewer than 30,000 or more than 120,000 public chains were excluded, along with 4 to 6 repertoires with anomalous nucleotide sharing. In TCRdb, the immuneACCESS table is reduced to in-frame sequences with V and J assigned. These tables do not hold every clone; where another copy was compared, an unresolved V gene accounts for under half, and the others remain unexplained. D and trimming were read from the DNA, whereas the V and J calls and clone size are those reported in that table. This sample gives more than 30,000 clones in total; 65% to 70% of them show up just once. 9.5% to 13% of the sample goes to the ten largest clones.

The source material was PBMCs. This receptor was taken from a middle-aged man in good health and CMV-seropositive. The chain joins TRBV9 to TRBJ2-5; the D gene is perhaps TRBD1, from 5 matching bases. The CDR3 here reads CASSALASPGKTQYF. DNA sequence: TGTGCCAGCAGCGCCTTAGCTTCCCCAGGGAAGACCCAGTACTTC.